Below, 3 T cell receptor beta chains from the same sample are listed, as sequenced in a study of T cell responses to AZD1222 COVID-19 vaccine. TCRdb's copy holds only in-frame clones and misses some; the assay was immunoSEQ multiplex PCR. The data hold 150,000 or so clones, with approximately 90% observed a single time. The sample was peripheral blood, taken on day 0 of AZD1222 vaccination. Source of these receptors: an adult in good health.

The chain combines TRBV5-6 with TRBJ2-3; TRBD1 matches 8 bases. V trimming: 4 bases; J trimming: 8 bases; junction bases outside the gene matches: 18. The germline CDR1 and CDR2 sequences are SGHDT and YYEEEE. The CDR3 is 17 residues long. The CDR3: CASSQGSGTGLTSTQYF. Here the CDR3 DNA reads TGTGCCAGCAGCCAAGGGTCGGGGACAGGCCTAACTTCTACGCAGTATTTT.

This chain links TRBV12-3 or TRBV12-4 with TRBJ1-5; D gene uncertain. The V end was cut by 0 bases, the J end by 5 bases, with 5 bases between. This CDR3 spans 13 amino acids. The CDR3 DNA reads as TGTGCCAGCAGTTTAGCGGATGATCAGCCCCAGCATTTT. Amino acid sequence: CASSLADDQPQHF.

This clone was recorded once. V usage is TRBV7-8 and J usage is TRBJ2-5, with D unclear. Germline lookup yields CDR1 SGHVS and CDR2 FQNEAQ. The CDR3 consists of 14 residues. Trimming cost V 2 bases and J 1 base, with 8 bases left between them. This CDR3 is CASSLSTSQETQYF. CDR3 sequence (DNA): TGTGCCAGCAGCTTATCGACCAGCCAAGAGACCCAGTACTTC.